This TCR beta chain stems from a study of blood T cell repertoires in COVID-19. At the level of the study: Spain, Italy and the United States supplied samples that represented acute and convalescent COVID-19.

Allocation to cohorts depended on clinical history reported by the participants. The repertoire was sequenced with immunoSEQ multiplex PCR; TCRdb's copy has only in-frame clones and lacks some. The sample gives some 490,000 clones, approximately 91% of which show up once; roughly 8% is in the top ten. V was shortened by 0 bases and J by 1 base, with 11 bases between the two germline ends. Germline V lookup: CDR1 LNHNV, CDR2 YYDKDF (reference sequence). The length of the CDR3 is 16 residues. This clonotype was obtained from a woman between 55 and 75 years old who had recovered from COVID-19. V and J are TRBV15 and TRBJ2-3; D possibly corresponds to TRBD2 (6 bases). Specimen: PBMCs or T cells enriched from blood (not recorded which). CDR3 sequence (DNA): TGTGCCACCAGCAGAGATATGAGGGAGGGCACAGATACGCAGTATTTT. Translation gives CATSRDMREGTDTQYF.